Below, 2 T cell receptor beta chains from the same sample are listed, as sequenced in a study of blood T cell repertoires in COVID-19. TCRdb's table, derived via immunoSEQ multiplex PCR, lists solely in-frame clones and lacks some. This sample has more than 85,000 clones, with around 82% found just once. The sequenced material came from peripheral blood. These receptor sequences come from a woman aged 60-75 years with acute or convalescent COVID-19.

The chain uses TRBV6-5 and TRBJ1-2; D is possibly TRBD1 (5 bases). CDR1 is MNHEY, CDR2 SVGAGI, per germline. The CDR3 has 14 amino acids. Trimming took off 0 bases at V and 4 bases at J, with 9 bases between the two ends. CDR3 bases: TGTGCCAGCAGTTACTCTGCCGGGGGCTATGGCTACACCTTC. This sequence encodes CASSYSAGGYGYTF.

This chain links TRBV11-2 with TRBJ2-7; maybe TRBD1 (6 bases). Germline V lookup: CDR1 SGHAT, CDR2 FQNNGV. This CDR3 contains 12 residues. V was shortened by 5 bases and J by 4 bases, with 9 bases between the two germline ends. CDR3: CASSVTGYEQYF. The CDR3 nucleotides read TGTGCCAGCAGCGTAACAGGGTACGAGCAGTACTTC.